Listed below are T cell receptor beta chains from one sample, sequenced in a study of blood T cell repertoires in COVID-19. Profiling relied on immunoSEQ multiplex PCR, and the TCRdb table lists in-frame clones only, not all of them. The top ten clones hold about a tenth of a sample with some 100,000 clones, about nine tenths of them seen once. Sequencing was performed on peripheral blood. The source of these receptors is a man aged 50 to 60 with acute or convalescent COVID-19. Each CDR3 is given with its conserved first and last residue. Each record gives: J gene, V gene, clone size, D gene, CDR3 protein, CDR3 DNA. D genes are given only for firm matches. The size entry is marked missing in some rows and otherwise reads once, few, many or a size class.

TRBJ1-2 | TRBV4-1 | - | TRBD1 | CASSRPFLGTGGKTTNRGYTF | TGCGCCAGCAGCCGACCTTTTTTGGGGACAGGGGGCAAAACTACTAATCGTGGCTACACCTTC
TRBJ2-1 | TRBV4-1 | - | - | CASSHSRDSSYNEQFF | TGCGCCAGCAGCCACTCCCGGGACTCATCCTACAATGAGCAGTTCTTC
TRBJ1-1 | TRBV5-6 | - | - | CASSLIEVFTEAFF | TGTGCCAGCAGCTTGATAGAGGTATTTACTGAAGCTTTCTTT
TRBJ2-1 | TRBV11-2 | - | TRBD2 | CASSLVREALTAYNEQFF | TGTGCCAGCAGCTTAGTGCGGGAGGCGCTCACGGCCTACAATGAGCAGTTCTTC
TRBJ1-1 | TRBV10-3 | - | - | CATGDLTEAFF | TGTGCCACCGGGGATTTGACTGAAGCTTTCTTT
TRBJ2-3 | TRBV2 | - | TRBD1 | CASSRLGQGAGTDTQYF | TGTGCCAGCAGCCGGTTAGGACAGGGGGCTGGCACAGATACGCAGTATTTT
TRBJ1-2 | TRBV27 | - | - | CASSTSGFGYTF | TGTGCCAGCAGTACGTCAGGGTTCGGCTACACCTTC
TRBJ2-3 | TRBV27 | - | - | CASSFPGLGTDTQYF | TGTGCCAGCAGTTTCCCAGGGTTGGGCACAGATACGCAGTATTTT
TRBJ2-7 | TRBV3-1/TRBV3-2 | - | TRBD2 | CASSQGLAGGNHEQYF | TGTGCCAGCAGCCAGGGACTAGCGGGGGGGAACCACGAGCAGTACTTC
TRBJ1-1 | TRBV2 | - | TRBD1 | CASRQGASTEAFF | TGTGCCAGCAGACAGGGGGCCAGCACTGAAGCTTTCTTT
TRBJ2-2 | TRBV12-3/TRBV12-4 | - | - | CASSSNTGELFF | TGTGCCAGCAGTTCAAACACCGGGGAGCTGTTTTTT
TRBJ2-7 | TRBV10-1 | - | - | CASSDQGGPYEQYF | TGCGCCAGCAGTGACCAGGGTGGACCCTACGAGCAGTACTTC
TRBJ1-1 | TRBV15 | few | - | CATSRDQTGQTEAFF | TGTGCCACCAGCAGAGATCAAACAGGGCAAACTGAAGCTTTCTTT
TRBJ2-5 | TRBV19 | - | TRBD2 | CASSLSGSRGETQYF | TGTGCCAGTAGTCTTAGCGGGAGTAGGGGAGAGACCCAGTACTTC
TRBJ1-1 | TRBV19 | - | - | CASRDGLNTEAFF | TGTGCCAGTAGAGACGGACTTAACACTGAAGCTTTCTTT
TRBJ2-7 | TRBV29-1 | - | TRBD2 | CSVAPGTSGRGEQYF | TGCAGCGTGGCGCCAGGGACTAGCGGGAGGGGGGAGCAGTACTTC
TRBJ2-1 | TRBV3-1/TRBV3-2 | - | TRBD2 | CASSKLPGLAGREQFF | TGTGCCAGCAGCAAGCTACCGGGACTAGCGGGTCGGGAGCAGTTCTTC
TRBJ2-5 | TRBV6-6 | - | TRBD2 | CASRPLGLAEETQYF | TGTGCCAGCAGACCACTAGGACTAGCGGAAGAGACCCAGTACTTC
TRBJ2-7 | TRBV10-3 | - | TRBD1 | CAISESDRGVGEQYF | TGTGCCATCAGTGAGTCAGACAGGGGGGTCGGCGAGCAGTACTTC
TRBJ1-2 | TRBV19 | - | TRBD1 | CASSTSGTGGARGYTF | TGTGCCAGTAGTACCTCCGGGACAGGGGGCGCCCGTGGCTACACCTTC
TRBJ2-6 | TRBV19 | - | - | CASKSVSGANVLTF | TGTGCCAGTAAGTCAGTCTCTGGGGCCAACGTCCTGACTTTC
TRBJ2-3 | TRBV29-1 | - | TRBD2 | CSVAHLAGVTDTQYF | TGCAGCGTTGCGCATCTAGCGGGAGTCACAGATACGCAGTATTTT
TRBJ2-4 | TRBV10-2 | - | TRBD2 | CASSARRGGAKNIQYF | TGCGCCAGCAGTGCCCGTAGGGGAGGGGCCAAAAACATTCAGTACTTC
TRBJ1-2 | TRBV7-2 | few | - | CASTPTGRADYGYTF | TGTGCCAGCACCCCCACCGGGCGGGCGGACTATGGCTACACCTTC
TRBJ1-4 | TRBV27 | - | - | CASSDFGMKEKLFF | TGTGCCAGCAGTGACTTCGGGATGAAAGAAAAACTGTTTTTT
TRBJ1-5 | TRBV7-9 | few | TRBD1 | CASSPGTGGHQPQHF | TGTGCCAGCAGTCCCGGGACAGGGGGTCATCAGCCCCAGCATTTT
TRBJ1-2 | TRBV6-5 | - | TRBD1 | CASRPGTGFGYTF | TGTGCCAGCAGACCGGGGACAGGGTTTGGCTACACCTTC
TRBJ1-1 | TRBV2 | - | TRBD1 | CASSELTGRTEAFF | TGTGCCAGCAGTGAATTGACAGGGCGCACTGAAGCTTTCTTT
TRBJ1-2 | TRBV19 | - | TRBD1 | CASSIHQGDLYGYTF | TGTGCCAGTAGTATTCATCAGGGGGATTTATATGGCTACACCTTC
TRBJ2-3 | TRBV6-1 | - | TRBD1 | CASSEGQGRTDTQYF | TGTGCCAGCAGCGAAGGACAGGGACGCACAGATACGCAGTATTTT
TRBJ2-7 | TRBV4-1 | - | - | CASSQGTLLRDNSYEQYF | TGCGCCAGCAGCCAAGGGACCTTACTCCGGGACAACTCCTACGAGCAGTACTTC
TRBJ1-2 | TRBV11-3 | - | TRBD1 | CASSLEGTGGYTF | TGTGCCAGCAGCTTAGAGGGGACAGGGGGCTACACCTTC
TRBJ2-7 | TRBV11-3 | - | - | CASSLERSYEQYF | TGTGCCAGCAGCTTAGAACGGAGCTACGAGCAGTACTTC
TRBJ2-2 | TRBV2 | - | TRBD2 | CASNGGTNTGELFF | TGTGCCAGCAACGGGGGGACGAACACCGGGGAGCTGTTTTTT
TRBJ1-2 | TRBV3-1/TRBV3-2 | many | - | CASSQDFGGDGYTF | TGTGCCAGCAGCCAAGATTTTGGAGGGGATGGCTACACCTTC
TRBJ2-7 | TRBV9 | - | TRBD2 | CASGGLDYEQYF | TGTGCCAGCGGAGGACTAGATTACGAGCAGTACTTC
TRBJ1-2 | TRBV10-1 | - | - | CASSESGGRGGYTF | TGCGCCAGCAGTGAGTCGGGGGGGCGCGGTGGCTACACCTTC
TRBJ2-7 | TRBV6-5 | - | - | CASSYPLGESAYEQYF | TGTGCCAGCAGTTACCCCCTGGGCGAATCCGCCTACGAGCAGTACTTC
TRBJ2-1 | TRBV13 | - | TRBD2 | CASSPPKREGQSSYNEQFF | TGTGCCAGCAGCCCTCCCAAGCGGGAGGGCCAGAGCTCCTACAATGAGCAGTTCTTC
TRBJ2-3 | TRBV7-9 | - | TRBD2 | CASSPFGGRATDTQYF | TGTGCCAGCAGCCCATTCGGGGGGAGGGCGACAGATACGCAGTATTTT
TRBJ1-6 | TRBV27 | - | - | CASSSGYKNSPLHF | TGTGCCAGCAGTTCGGGATACAAAAATTCACCCCTCCACTTT
TRBJ2-5 | TRBV4-1 | - | - | CASSQKGLAAQETQYF | TGCGCCAGCAGCCAAAAAGGATTAGCGGCCCAAGAGACCCAGTACTTC
TRBJ2-7 | TRBV27 | - | - | CASSLYEQYF | TGTGCCAGCAGCCTGTACGAGCAGTACTTC
TRBJ1-2 | TRBV18 | - | TRBD1 | CASSPTGDYGYTF | TGTGCCAGCTCCCCGACAGGGGATTATGGCTACACCTTC
TRBJ2-3 | TRBV11-3 | once | - | CASSLGPPSGTDTQYF | TGTGCCAGCAGCTTAGGACCCCCTAGCGGCACAGATACGCAGTATTTT
TRBJ2-7 | TRBV25-1 | few | TRBD1 | CASSRQGAVHEQYF | TGTGCCAGCAGTCGTCAGGGGGCGGTCCACGAGCAGTACTTC
TRBJ2-7 | TRBV4-2 | - | TRBD2 | CASSPPGLAGEQYF | TGTGCCAGCAGCCCTCCGGGACTAGCAGGGGAGCAGTACTTC
TRBJ1-1 | TRBV5-1 | - | - | CASSLFIPGTGTEAFF | TGCGCCAGCAGCTTATTCATTCCAGGCACTGGGACTGAAGCTTTCTTT
TRBJ2-5 | TRBV7-3 | once | - | CASSLNRQETQYF | TGTGCCAGCAGCTTAAACCGGCAAGAGACCCAGTACTTC
TRBJ1-1 | TRBV29-1 | - | - | CSVERQKNTEAFF | TGCAGCGTTGAGCGACAGAAGAACACTGAAGCTTTCTTT
TRBJ1-1 | TRBV11-1 | - | TRBD1 | CASSSDRANTEAFF | TGTGCCAGCAGCTCTGACAGGGCGAACACTGAAGCTTTCTTT
TRBJ2-1 | TRBV7-2 | once | TRBD2 | CASSPTSGRLNEQFF | TGTGCCAGCAGCCCAACTAGCGGGAGGTTGAATGAGCAGTTCTTC
TRBJ2-5 | TRBV23-1 | few | - | CASSQSSRGPEGYQETQYF | TGCGCCAGCAGTCAATCCAGTAGGGGGCCGGAGGGGTACCAAGAGACCCAGTACTTC
TRBJ2-1 | TRBV5-1 | - | - | CASSFGAGNEQFF | TGCGCCAGCAGCTTTGGGGCGGGGAATGAGCAGTTCTTC
TRBJ2-7 | TRBV28 | - | TRBD1 | CASSLPGGRYEQYF | TGTGCCAGCAGTTTACCAGGGGGTCGCTACGAGCAGTACTTC
TRBJ2-5 | TRBV15 | - | - | CATSNRTVQETQYF | TGTGCCACCAGCAACCGGACAGTTCAAGAGACCCAGTACTTC